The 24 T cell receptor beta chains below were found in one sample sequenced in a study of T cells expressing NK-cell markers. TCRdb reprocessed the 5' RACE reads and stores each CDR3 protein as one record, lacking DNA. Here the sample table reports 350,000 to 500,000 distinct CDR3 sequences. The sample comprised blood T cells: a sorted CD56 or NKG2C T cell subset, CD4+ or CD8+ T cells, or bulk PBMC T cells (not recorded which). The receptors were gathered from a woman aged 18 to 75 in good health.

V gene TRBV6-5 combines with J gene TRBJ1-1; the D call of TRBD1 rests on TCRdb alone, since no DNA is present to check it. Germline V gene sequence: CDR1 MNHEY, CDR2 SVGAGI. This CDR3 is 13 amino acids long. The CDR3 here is CASSYPGTPEAFF.

The CDR3 region is CASSRMDGTEAFF. This rearrangement joins TRBV7-7 to TRBJ1-1. CDR1 and CDR2 from the germline V gene are SSHAT and FNYEAQ (reference sequence). The CDR3 is made up of 13 amino acids.

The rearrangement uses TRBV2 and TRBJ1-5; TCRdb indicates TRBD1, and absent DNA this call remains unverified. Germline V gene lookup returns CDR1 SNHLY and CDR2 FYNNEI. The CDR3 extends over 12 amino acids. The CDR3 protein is CASTGQGQPQHF.

The CDR3 is CASRDRVTIRNEQFF. The chain recombines TRBV7-2 with TRBJ2-1; there is no DNA to check the TCRdb D call of TRBD1. This CDR3 region has 15 residues. CDR1 and CDR2 from the germline V gene are SGHTA and FQGNSA.

The CDR3 loop is CSARDDGRGGASTDTQYF. The chain is built from TRBV20-1 and TRBJ2-3; the TCRdb call, TRBD1, lacks DNA for checking. This CDR3 contains 18 residues. Germline lookup yields CDR1 DFQATT and CDR2 SNEGSKA (reference sequence).

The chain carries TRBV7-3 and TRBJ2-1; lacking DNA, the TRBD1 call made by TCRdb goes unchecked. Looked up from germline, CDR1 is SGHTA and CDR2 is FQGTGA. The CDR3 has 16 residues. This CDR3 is CASSPRGTGGIGEQFF.

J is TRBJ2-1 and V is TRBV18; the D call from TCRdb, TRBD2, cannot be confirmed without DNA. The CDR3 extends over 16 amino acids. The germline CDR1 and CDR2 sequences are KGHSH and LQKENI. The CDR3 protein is CASSPPKAGGLVEQFF.

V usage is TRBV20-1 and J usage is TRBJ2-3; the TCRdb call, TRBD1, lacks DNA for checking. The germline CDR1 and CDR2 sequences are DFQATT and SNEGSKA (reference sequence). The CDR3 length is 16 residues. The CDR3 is CSARPRQPGSFGTQYF.

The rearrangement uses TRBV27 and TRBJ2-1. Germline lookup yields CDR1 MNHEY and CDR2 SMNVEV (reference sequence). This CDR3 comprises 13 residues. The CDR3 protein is CASSLLFGNEQFF.

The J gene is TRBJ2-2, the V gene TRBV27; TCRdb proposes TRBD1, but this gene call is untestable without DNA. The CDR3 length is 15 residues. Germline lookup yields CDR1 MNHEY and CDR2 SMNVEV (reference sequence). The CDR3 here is CASSLQGSNTGELFF.

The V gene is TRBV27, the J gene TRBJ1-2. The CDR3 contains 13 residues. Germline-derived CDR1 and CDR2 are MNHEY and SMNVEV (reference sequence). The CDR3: CASSLSESYGYTF.

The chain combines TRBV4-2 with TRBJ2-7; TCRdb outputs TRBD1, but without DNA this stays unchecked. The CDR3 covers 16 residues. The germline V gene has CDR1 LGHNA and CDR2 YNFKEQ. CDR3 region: CASSQDAGQGPDEQYF.

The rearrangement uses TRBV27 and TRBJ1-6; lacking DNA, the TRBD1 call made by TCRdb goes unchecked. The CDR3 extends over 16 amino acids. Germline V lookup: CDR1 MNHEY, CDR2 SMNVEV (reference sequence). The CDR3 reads CASRTGPTTYNSPLHF.

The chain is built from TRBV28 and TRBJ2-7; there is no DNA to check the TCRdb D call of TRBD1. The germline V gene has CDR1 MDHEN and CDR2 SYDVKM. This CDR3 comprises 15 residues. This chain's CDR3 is CASSQGDRVKNEQYF. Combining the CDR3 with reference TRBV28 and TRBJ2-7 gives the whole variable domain DVKVTQSSRYLVKRTGEKVFLECVQDMDHENMFWYRQDPGLGLRLIYFSYDVKMKEKGDIPEGYSVSREKKERFSLILESASTNQTSMYLCASSQGDRVKNEQYFGPGTRLTVT.

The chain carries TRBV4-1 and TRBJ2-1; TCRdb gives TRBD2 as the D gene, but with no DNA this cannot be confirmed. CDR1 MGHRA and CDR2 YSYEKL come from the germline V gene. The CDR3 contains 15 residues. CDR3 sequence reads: CASSQDRLAGDEQFF.

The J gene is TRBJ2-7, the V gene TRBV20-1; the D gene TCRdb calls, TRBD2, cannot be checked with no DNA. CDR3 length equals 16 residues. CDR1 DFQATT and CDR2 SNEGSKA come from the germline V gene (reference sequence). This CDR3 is CSAALVSGILSYEQYF.

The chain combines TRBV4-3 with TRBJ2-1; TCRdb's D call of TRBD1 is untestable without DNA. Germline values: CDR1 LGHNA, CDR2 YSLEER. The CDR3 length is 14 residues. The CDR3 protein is CASSQDGRGNEQFF.

CDR3 amino acids: CSARGGGNTEAFF. The rearrangement links TRBV20-1 to TRBJ1-1; as DNA is missing, the TRBD1 call by TCRdb cannot be tested. From germline, CDR1 is DFQATT and CDR2 SNEGSKA (reference sequence). This CDR3 has 13 residues.

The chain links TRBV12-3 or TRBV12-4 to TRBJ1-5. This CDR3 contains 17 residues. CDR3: CASSLAWAGFSNQPQHF.

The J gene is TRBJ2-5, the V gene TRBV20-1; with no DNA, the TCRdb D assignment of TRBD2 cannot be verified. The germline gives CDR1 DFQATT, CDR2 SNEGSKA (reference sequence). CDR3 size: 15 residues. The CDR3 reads CSARETSGRGETQYF.

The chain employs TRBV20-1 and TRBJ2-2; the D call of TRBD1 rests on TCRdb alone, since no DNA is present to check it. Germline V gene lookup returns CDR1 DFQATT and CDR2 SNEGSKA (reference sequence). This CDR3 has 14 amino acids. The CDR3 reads CSAREEGAFGELFF.

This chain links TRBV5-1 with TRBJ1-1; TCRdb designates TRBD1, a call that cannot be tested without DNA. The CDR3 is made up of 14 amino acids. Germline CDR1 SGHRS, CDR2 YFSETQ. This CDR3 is CASSLSGSSTEAFF. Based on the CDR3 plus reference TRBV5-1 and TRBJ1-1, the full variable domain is KAGVTQTPRYLIKTRGQQVTLSCSPISGHRSVSWYQQTPGQGLQFLFEYFSETQRNKGNFPGRFSGRQFSNSRSEMNVSTLELGDSALYLCASSLSGSSTEAFFGQGTRLTVV.

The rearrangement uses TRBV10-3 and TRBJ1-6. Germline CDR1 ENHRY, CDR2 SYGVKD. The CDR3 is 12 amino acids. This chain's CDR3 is CAIKKENSPLHF.

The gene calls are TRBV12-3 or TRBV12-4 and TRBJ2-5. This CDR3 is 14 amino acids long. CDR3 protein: CASSFGGYQETQYF.